What follows are 25 T cell receptor beta chains derived from one specimen sequenced in a study of T cells after yellow fever vaccination. One entry per CDR3 protein results from TCRdb running MiXCR on the 5' RACE reads. The data contain approximately 510,000 distinct CDR3 sequences, 21% of them seen just once; the ten biggest clones take up about 16%. This material consisted of PBMCs, taken 21 days after the first yellow fever vaccination. The receptors stem from a man between 18 and 35 years old who received the YFV17D yellow fever vaccine.

The V and J genes are TRBV12-3 or TRBV12-4 and TRBJ1-6; D is possibly TRBD1 (5 bases). V was clipped by 5 bases and J by 7 bases, with 15 bases between them. The CDR3 length is 15 residues. The CDR3 protein is CASSTFGGTNSPLHF. The DNA for the CDR3 is TGTGCCAGCAGTACCTTTGGGGGGACCAATTCACCCCTCCACTTT.

This clonotype was seen ten or more times. The genes are TRBV5-1 and TRBJ2-1; no clear D gene. The CDR3 is made up of 13 amino acids. The germline CDR1 and CDR2 sequences are SGHRS and YFSETQ. Trimming took 0 bases from V and 7 from J, leaving 8 bases between them. The CDR3 DNA is TGCGCCAGCAGCTTGGGGTCTAGTAATGAGCAGTTCTTC. Its translation: CASSLGSSNEQFF.

This clonotype was counted only a few times. This chain joins TRBV7-2 and TRBJ2-3; D remains unclear. Germline CDR1 reads SGHTA; CDR2 reads FQGNSA. The CDR3 runs 17 residues. V was clipped by 1 base and J by 2 bases, with 16 bases between them. CDR3 nucleotide sequence: TGTGCCAGCAGCTTAGTGCGCGCTTTTGGGTACACAGATACGCAGTATTTT. Its translation: CASSLVRAFGYTDTQYF.

This chain connects TRBV20-1 to TRBJ2-3, with D perhaps matching TRBD1 (7 bases). V was cut by 6 bases and J by 1 base, with 20 bases left in between. Germline assignment: CDR1 DFQATT and CDR2 SNEGSKA (reference sequence). The CDR3 totals 16 residues. DNA for the CDR3: TGCAGTGCCCGTTTGCAGGGGGGAAGAGGCACAGATACGCAGTATTTT. Its protein product is CSARLQGGRGTDTQYF.

This chain uses TRBV12-3 or TRBV12-4 with TRBJ1-5; TRBD1 matches at 10 bases. After removal of 6 bases from V and 7 bases from J, the junction contained 15 bases not matched to a gene. There are 17 residues in the CDR3. The CDR3 region is CASSPRQGAGVGQPQHF. The CDR3 region has the DNA TGTGCCAGCAGCCCTAGACAGGGGGCGGGGGTTGGACAGCCCCAGCATTTT.

This clonotype turned up a few times. The genes are TRBV27 and TRBJ1-1; D may be TRBD1 (5 bases). Germline-derived CDR1 and CDR2 are MNHEY and SMNVEV (reference sequence). Trimming shortened V by 4 bases and J by 4 bases, and 19 bases separated the two germline ends. This CDR3 contains 16 residues. The CDR3 coding sequence is TGTGCCAGCAGTTCCCTCCCCAGGGCTCGGGGCACTGAAGCTTTCTTT. This translates into CASSSLPRARGTEAFF.

The chain combines TRBV6-1 with TRBJ2-3, with 10 bases identical to TRBD1. The CDR3 has 15 residues. V lost 10 bases, J lost 8 bases, and 15 bases stayed unmatched. Germline lookup yields CDR1 MNHNS and CDR2 SASEGT. CDR3 in DNA: TGTGCCATCGAGGAAAGGGACAGGGGTAGGGGTACGCAGTATTTT. As protein: CAIEERDRGRGTQYF.

J is TRBJ1-1 and V is TRBV7-6; D ambiguous. The CDR3 runs to 13 residues. V was pared by 5 bases and J by 5 bases, with 12 bases between. The V gene's germline CDR1 is SGHVS and CDR2 FNYEAQ. As DNA, the CDR3 is TGTGCCAGCAGCACCGACCCCTGGACTGAAGCTTTCTTT. It specifies CASSTDPWTEAFF.

CDR3 loop: CASSDPTRGEQFF. The CDR3 region has the DNA TGTGCCAGCAGTGATCCCACCAGGGGTGAGCAGTTCTTC. The V and J genes are TRBV2 and TRBJ2-1; D possibly corresponds to TRBD1 (6 bases). The CDR3 has 13 amino acids. The V end lost 3 bases, the J end lost 9 bases, and 12 bases lay between the germline ends. Per germline, CDR1 SNHLY and CDR2 FYNNEI.

In its sample, this clonotype was seen a few times. The J gene is TRBJ2-4, the V gene TRBV9; 10 bases map to TRBD1. CDR3 length equals 15 residues. Losses at the gene ends were 4 bases for V and 8 bases for J; bases not matched to a gene: 9. Germline V lookup: CDR1 SGDLS, CDR2 YYNGEE. The CDR3 loop is CASSHMGQGIDIQYF. The CDR3 DNA is TGTGCCAGCAGCCATATGGGACAGGGGATAGACATTCAGTACTTC. Based on the CDR3 plus reference TRBV9 and TRBJ2-4, the full variable domain is DSGVTQTPKHLITATGQRVTLRCSPRSGDLSVYWYQQSLDQGLQFLIQYYNGEERAKGNILERFSAQQFPDLHSELNLSSLELGDSALYFCASSHMGQGIDIQYFGAGTRLSVL.

The chain uses TRBV5-4 and TRBJ2-3; D possibly uses TRBD1 or TRBD2 (6 bases each). The CDR3 has 16 amino acids. The germline V gene encodes CDR1 SGHNT and CDR2 YYREEE (reference sequence). V dropped 4 bases and J dropped 5 bases, with 20 bases sitting between them. CDR3 DNA: TGTGCCAGCAGCGGGCCGGGCGTAGGGGGAGGAGATACGCAGTATTTT. This sequence encodes CASSGPGVGGGDTQYF.

This chain joins TRBV5-1 and TRBJ2-4; D possibly corresponds to TRBD1 (6 bases). V was clipped by 3 bases and J by 13 bases, with 23 bases between them. In germline, CDR1 is SGHRS, CDR2 YFSETQ. The CDR3 spans 15 residues. The CDR3 reads CASSSNTGTLESQYF. The CDR3 DNA is TGCGCCAGCAGCTCGAACACCGGGACATTAGAAAGCCAGTACTTC.

The J gene is TRBJ2-7, the V gene TRBV7-9; TRBD2 agrees at 8 bases. This CDR3 comprises 13 residues. The V gene end was trimmed by 3 bases and the J gene end by 12 bases; junction bases not matched to a gene: 10. Looked up from germline, CDR1 is SEHNR and CDR2 is FQNEAQ (reference sequence). The CDR3 DNA follows: TGTGCCAGCAGCTTCGGGGCGGGGGGCTCTTGGTACGTC. Its protein product is CASSFGAGGSWYV.

The chain combines TRBV2 with TRBJ1-2, with TRBD1 matching over 7 bases. The CDR3 is 15 amino acids. V dropped 5 bases and J dropped 7; count of bases not matched to a gene: 13. Germline CDR1 SNHLY, CDR2 FYNNEI. CDR3 nucleotides: TGTGCCAGCAGTAACCGTGACAGGGTGTGGACTGGCTACACCTTC. Its translation is CASSNRDRVWTGYTF.

The genes are TRBV5-1 and TRBJ2-3, with TRBD1 as a possible D gene (6 bases). The CDR3 consists of 15 residues. With 4 bases removed from V and 3 bases from J, the gap between germline ends came to 15 bases. In germline, CDR1 is SGHRS, CDR2 YFSETQ. The CDR3 DNA is TGCGCCAGCAGCCTTTGGGACAAAGAAACAGATACGCAGTATTTT. It encodes CASSLWDKETDTQYF.

This clonotype has a handful of counts. The chain carries TRBV20-1 and TRBJ1-2, with D tentatively TRBD1 (5 bases). The germline CDR1 and CDR2 sequences are DFQATT and SNEGSKA (reference sequence). This CDR3 has 11 amino acids. V was pared by 3 bases and J by 8 bases, with 10 bases between. The CDR3, as DNA: TGCAGTGCTAGCCCTGGGGGGGGCTACACCTTC. Translated: CSASPGGGYTF.

This chain connects TRBV25-1 to TRBJ2-1; D gene uncertain. Germline CDR1 reads MGHDK; CDR2 reads SYGVNS. The CDR3 is 13 amino acids. The V end lost 6 bases, the J end lost 3 bases, and 9 bases lay between the germline ends. The CDR3 DNA sequence: TGTGCCAGCAGAGACACCTTCTACAATGAGCAGTTCTTC. It is translated as CASRDTFYNEQFF. Together with reference TRBV25-1 and TRBJ2-1, the CDR3 gives the full variable domain: EADIYQTPRYLVIGTGKKITLECSQTMGHDKMYWYQQDPGMELHLIHYSYGVNSTEKGDLSSESTVSRIRTEHFPLTLESARPSHTSQYLCASRDTFYNEQFFGPGTRLTVL.

Only a few counts were recorded for this clonotype. The chain recombines TRBV7-6 with TRBJ1-1; 8 bases line up with TRBD1. V lost 6 bases, J lost 10 bases, and 13 bases stayed unmatched. The CDR3 runs to 14 residues. Germline loops: CDR1 SGHVS, CDR2 FNYEAQ. DNA for the CDR3: TGTGCCAGCAGGCAACCCGGGACAGGCGGTAGAGCTTTCTTT. Encoded protein: CASRQPGTGGRAFF.

The chain links TRBV5-1 to TRBJ1-1; D possibly corresponds to TRBD1 (6 bases). Trimming shortened V by 2 bases and J by 3 bases, and 11 bases separated the two germline ends. In germline, CDR1 is SGHRS, CDR2 YFSETQ. The CDR3 length is 14 residues. CDR3 nucleotides: TGCGCCAGCAGCTTAGGGGGGGTCGACACTGAAGCTTTCTTT. This encodes CASSLGGVDTEAFF.

This clonotype has a handful of counts. The rearrangement links TRBV9 to TRBJ2-5; 9 bases fit TRBD2. This CDR3 has 16 amino acids. Germline CDR1 reads SGDLS; CDR2 reads YYNGEE. J gave up 2 bases and V 0 bases, and 5 bases lay outside the gene matches. As DNA, the CDR3 is TGTGCCAGCAGCGTAGGATACAGCGGGGGGCAAGAGACCCAGTACTTC. Its translation is CASSVGYSGGQETQYF.

This chain connects TRBV4-3 to TRBJ1-2; tentative D call: TRBD1 (6 bases). V was pared by 5 bases and J by 7 bases, with 23 bases between. Germline lookup yields CDR1 LGHNA and CDR2 YSLEER. CDR3 length: 16 residues. The CDR3 nucleotides are TGCGCCAGCAGCACGCGGACGGGACAACTGCCTTTTGGCTACACCTTC. Protein: CASSTRTGQLPFGYTF.

This clonotype was found many times. The V and J genes are TRBV27 and TRBJ2-2; a possible D gene is TRBD1 (6 bases). This CDR3 has 15 residues. Germline CDR1 is MNHEY and CDR2 is SMNVEV (reference sequence). V lost 7 bases and J 2 bases, leaving 14 bases between the germline ends. The CDR3 nucleotides read TGTGCCAGCACCCCTCAGGGACACAACACCGGGGAGCTGTTTTTT. Translation gives CASTPQGHNTGELFF.

The CDR3 DNA reads TGTGCCAGCAGTTGGTATGGGGCCAACTATGGCTACACCTTC. Translated, it gives CASSWYGANYGYTF. The chain carries TRBV6-5 and TRBJ1-2; possible D gene TRBD1, 5 bases. The CDR3 contains 14 residues. The V end lost 4 bases, the J end lost 2 bases, and 11 bases lay between the germline ends. The germline CDR1 and CDR2 sequences are MNHEY and SVGAGI.

The chain links TRBV7-9 to TRBJ2-1; the D gene is possibly TRBD1 (5 bases). The CDR3 covers 15 residues. The germline gives CDR1 SEHNR, CDR2 FQNEAQ (reference sequence). Trimming shortened V by 7 bases and J by 1 base, and 14 bases separated the two germline ends. Written as DNA, the CDR3 is TGTGCCAGCACCTATAGGGGTGGGTCCTACAATGAGCAGTTCTTC. It translates to CASTYRGGSYNEQFF.

The chain carries TRBV6-5 and TRBJ2-5, with D maybe TRBD1 (6 bases). The CDR3 has 14 amino acids. V lost 0 bases to trimming and J lost 3 bases, with 8 bases between them. Germline assignment: CDR1 MNHEY and CDR2 SVGAGI. CDR3 nucleotide sequence: TGTGCCAGCAGTTACTCGAACAGGGAAGAGACCCAGTACTTC. This gives the protein CASSYSNREETQYF.